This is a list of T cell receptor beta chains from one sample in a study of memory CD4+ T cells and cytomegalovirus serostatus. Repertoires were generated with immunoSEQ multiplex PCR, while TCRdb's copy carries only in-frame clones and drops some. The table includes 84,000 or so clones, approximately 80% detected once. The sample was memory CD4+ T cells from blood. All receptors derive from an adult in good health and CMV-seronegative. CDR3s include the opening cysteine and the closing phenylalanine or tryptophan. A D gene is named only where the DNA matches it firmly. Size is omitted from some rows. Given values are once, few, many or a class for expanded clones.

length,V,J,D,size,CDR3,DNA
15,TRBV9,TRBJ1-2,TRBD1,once,CASSVGPGGEGGYTF,TGTGCCAGCAGCGTAGGTCCAGGGGGCGAAGGAGGCTACACCTTC
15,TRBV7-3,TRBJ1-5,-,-,CASSIGNREIQPQHF,TGTGCCAGCAGCATCGGGAACAGGGAGATCCAGCCCCAGCATTTT
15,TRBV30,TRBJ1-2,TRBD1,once,CAWSPPQGAGYGYTF,TGTGCCTGGAGTCCACCACAGGGGGCAGGCTATGGCTACACCTTC
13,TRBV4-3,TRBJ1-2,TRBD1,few,CASSVGQGEGYTF,TGCGCCAGCAGTGTTGGACAGGGGGAAGGCTACACCTTC
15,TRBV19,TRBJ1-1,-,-,CASSTLRGAVTEAFF,TGTGCCAGTAGTACCCTTAGGGGGGCTGTGACTGAAGCTTTCTTT
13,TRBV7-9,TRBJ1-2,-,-,CASSPRSNYGYTF,TGTGCCAGCAGCCCGAGATCTAACTATGGCTACACCTTC
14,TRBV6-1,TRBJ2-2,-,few,CASSGGPRTGELFF,TGTGCCAGCAGTGGGGGACCAAGGACCGGGGAGCTGTTTTTT
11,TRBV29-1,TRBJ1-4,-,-,CSVGADEKLFF,TGCAGCGTTGGGGCGGACGAAAAACTGTTTTTT
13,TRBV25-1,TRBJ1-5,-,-,CASSESDHQPQHF,TGTGCCAGCAGTGAATCGGACCATCAGCCCCAGCATTTT
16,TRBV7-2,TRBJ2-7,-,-,CASSLADRDEPGEQYF,TGTGCCAGCAGCTTAGCTGATCGGGATGAACCGGGGGAGCAGTACTTC
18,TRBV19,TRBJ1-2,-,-,CASSIDTNLRGRIYGYTF,TGTGCCAGTAGTATAGACACAAACCTCAGGGGTAGGATCTATGGCTACACCTTC
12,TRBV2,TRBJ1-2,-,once,CASSEDEVGYTF,TGTGCCAGCAGTGAAGACGAGGTTGGCTACACCTTC
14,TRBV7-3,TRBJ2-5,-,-,CASSSGTPQETQYF,TGTGCCAGCAGCTCCGGGACGCCCCAAGAGACCCAGTACTTC
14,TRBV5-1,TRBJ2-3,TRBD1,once,CASSWTGLTDTQYF,TGCGCCAGCAGCTGGACAGGGCTTACAGATACGCAGTATTTT
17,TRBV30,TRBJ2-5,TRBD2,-,CAWSVGLAGGLRETQYF,TGTGCCTGGAGTGTAGGACTAGCGGGGGGGCTTCGAGAGACCCAGTACTTC
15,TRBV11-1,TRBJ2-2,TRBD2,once,CASSLTSSNTGELFF,TGTGCCAGCAGCTTGACTAGCTCGAACACCGGGGAGCTGTTTTTT
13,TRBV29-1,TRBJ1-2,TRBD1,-,CSANTGVLYGYTF,TGCAGCGCCAATACAGGGGTTCTCTATGGCTACACCTTC
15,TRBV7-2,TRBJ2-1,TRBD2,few,CASSLVSGEDNEQFF,TGTGCCAGCAGCTTAGTTAGCGGGGAGGACAATGAGCAGTTCTTC
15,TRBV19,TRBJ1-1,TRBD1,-,CASSTQGAMNTEAFF,TGTGCCAGTAGTACCCAGGGGGCGATGAACACTGAAGCTTTCTTT
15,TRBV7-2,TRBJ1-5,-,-,CASSASYGHNQPQHF,TGTGCCAGCAGCGCCTCGTACGGACACAATCAGCCCCAGCATTTT
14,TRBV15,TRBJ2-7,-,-,CATSRDRGAAEQYF,TGTGCCACCAGCAGAGATCGGGGGGCCGCCGAGCAGTACTTC
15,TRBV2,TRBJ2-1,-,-,CASSGYTLMGNEQFF,TGTGCCAGCAGTGGCTACACCCTGATGGGGAATGAGCAGTTCTTC
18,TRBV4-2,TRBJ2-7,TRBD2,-,CASAMSVISGGNSYEQYF,TGTGCCTCTGCCATGAGCGTGATTAGCGGGGGGAACTCCTACGAGCAGTACTTC
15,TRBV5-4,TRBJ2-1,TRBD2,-,CASSPTSGGFNEQFF,TGTGCCAGCAGTCCGACTAGCGGGGGGTTCAATGAGCAGTTCTTC
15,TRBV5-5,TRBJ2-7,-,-,CASSQEGQTYYEQYF,TGTGCCAGCAGCCAGGAAGGACAGACCTACTACGAGCAGTACTTC
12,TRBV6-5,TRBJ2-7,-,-,CASSYSGDAAYF,TGTGCCAGCAGTTACTCGGGGGACGCCGCGTACTTC
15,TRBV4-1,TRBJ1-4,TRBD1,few,CASSQADREASPRVF,TGCGCCAGCAGCCAGGCCGACAGGGAAGCCTCCCCTCGGGTTTTT
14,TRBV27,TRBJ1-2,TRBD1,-,CASSRRETGAGYTF,TGTGCCAGCAGTCGACGAGAGACAGGGGCCGGCTACACCTTC
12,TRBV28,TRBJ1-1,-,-,CASTALGAEAFF,TGTGCCAGCACCGCACTGGGAGCCGAAGCTTTCTTT
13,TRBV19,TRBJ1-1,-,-,CASRDRWRTEAFF,TGTGCCAGTAGGGACAGATGGAGGACTGAAGCTTTCTTT
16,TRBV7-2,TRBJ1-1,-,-,CASSSVLIWRNTEAFF,TGTGCCAGCAGCTCAGTGTTGATCTGGAGGAACACTGAAGCTTTCTTT
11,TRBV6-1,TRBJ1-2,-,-,CASSHSYGYTF,TGTGCCAGCAGTCATTCCTATGGCTACACCTTC
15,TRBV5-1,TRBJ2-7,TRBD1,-,CASSLNPLQGAEQYF,TGCGCCAGCAGCCTAAACCCACTACAGGGGGCCGAGCAGTACTTC
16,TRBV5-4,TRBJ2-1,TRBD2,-,CASSPRTSGGNNEQFF,TGTGCCAGCAGCCCGAGGACTAGCGGGGGGAACAATGAGCAGTTCTTC
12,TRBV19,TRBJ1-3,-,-,CASSTDGNTIYF,TGTGCCAGTAGTACGGATGGAAACACCATATATTTT
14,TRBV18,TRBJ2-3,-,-,CASSPSPGPDTQYF,TGTGCCAGCTCACCCTCACCTGGACCAGATACGCAGTATTTT
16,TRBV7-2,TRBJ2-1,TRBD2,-,CASSPRTSGGANEQFF,TGTGCCAGCAGCCCCAGGACTAGCGGGGGGGCAAATGAGCAGTTCTTC
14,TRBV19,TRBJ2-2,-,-,CASSLQGYTGELFF,TGTGCCAGTAGTCTACAGGGATACACCGGGGAGCTGTTTTTT
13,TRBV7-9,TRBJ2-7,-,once,CASSLDAGREQYF,TGTGCCAGCAGCTTAGATGCCGGACGGGAGCAGTACTTC
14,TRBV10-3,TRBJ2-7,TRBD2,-,CAISELAGSYEQYF,TGTGCCATCAGTGAGCTAGCGGGGTCCTACGAGCAGTACTTC
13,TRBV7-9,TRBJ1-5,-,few,CASSGTGSQPQHF,TGTGCCAGCAGCGGGACGGGGAGTCAGCCCCAGCATTTT
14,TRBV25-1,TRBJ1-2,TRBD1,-,CASSAPGTGQGYTF,TGTGCCAGCAGTGCTCCCGGGACAGGGCAAGGCTACACCTTC
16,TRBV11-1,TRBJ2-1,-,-,CASSLEGMSVKHEQFF,TGTGCCAGCAGCTTAGAGGGGATGTCCGTCAAACATGAGCAGTTCTTC
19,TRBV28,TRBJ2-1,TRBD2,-,CASSLPTPSGRVGYNEQFF,TGTGCCAGCAGCCTCCCCACTCCCTCGGGGAGGGTGGGGTACAATGAGCAGTTCTTC
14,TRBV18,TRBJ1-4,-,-,CASSPRQSNEKLFF,TGTGCCAGCTCACCAAGGCAGTCCAATGAAAAACTGTTTTTT
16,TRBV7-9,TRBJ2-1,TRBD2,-,CASSLRRGGSYNEQFF,TGTGCCAGCAGCTTAAGGCGGGGGGGTTCCTACAATGAGCAGTTCTTC